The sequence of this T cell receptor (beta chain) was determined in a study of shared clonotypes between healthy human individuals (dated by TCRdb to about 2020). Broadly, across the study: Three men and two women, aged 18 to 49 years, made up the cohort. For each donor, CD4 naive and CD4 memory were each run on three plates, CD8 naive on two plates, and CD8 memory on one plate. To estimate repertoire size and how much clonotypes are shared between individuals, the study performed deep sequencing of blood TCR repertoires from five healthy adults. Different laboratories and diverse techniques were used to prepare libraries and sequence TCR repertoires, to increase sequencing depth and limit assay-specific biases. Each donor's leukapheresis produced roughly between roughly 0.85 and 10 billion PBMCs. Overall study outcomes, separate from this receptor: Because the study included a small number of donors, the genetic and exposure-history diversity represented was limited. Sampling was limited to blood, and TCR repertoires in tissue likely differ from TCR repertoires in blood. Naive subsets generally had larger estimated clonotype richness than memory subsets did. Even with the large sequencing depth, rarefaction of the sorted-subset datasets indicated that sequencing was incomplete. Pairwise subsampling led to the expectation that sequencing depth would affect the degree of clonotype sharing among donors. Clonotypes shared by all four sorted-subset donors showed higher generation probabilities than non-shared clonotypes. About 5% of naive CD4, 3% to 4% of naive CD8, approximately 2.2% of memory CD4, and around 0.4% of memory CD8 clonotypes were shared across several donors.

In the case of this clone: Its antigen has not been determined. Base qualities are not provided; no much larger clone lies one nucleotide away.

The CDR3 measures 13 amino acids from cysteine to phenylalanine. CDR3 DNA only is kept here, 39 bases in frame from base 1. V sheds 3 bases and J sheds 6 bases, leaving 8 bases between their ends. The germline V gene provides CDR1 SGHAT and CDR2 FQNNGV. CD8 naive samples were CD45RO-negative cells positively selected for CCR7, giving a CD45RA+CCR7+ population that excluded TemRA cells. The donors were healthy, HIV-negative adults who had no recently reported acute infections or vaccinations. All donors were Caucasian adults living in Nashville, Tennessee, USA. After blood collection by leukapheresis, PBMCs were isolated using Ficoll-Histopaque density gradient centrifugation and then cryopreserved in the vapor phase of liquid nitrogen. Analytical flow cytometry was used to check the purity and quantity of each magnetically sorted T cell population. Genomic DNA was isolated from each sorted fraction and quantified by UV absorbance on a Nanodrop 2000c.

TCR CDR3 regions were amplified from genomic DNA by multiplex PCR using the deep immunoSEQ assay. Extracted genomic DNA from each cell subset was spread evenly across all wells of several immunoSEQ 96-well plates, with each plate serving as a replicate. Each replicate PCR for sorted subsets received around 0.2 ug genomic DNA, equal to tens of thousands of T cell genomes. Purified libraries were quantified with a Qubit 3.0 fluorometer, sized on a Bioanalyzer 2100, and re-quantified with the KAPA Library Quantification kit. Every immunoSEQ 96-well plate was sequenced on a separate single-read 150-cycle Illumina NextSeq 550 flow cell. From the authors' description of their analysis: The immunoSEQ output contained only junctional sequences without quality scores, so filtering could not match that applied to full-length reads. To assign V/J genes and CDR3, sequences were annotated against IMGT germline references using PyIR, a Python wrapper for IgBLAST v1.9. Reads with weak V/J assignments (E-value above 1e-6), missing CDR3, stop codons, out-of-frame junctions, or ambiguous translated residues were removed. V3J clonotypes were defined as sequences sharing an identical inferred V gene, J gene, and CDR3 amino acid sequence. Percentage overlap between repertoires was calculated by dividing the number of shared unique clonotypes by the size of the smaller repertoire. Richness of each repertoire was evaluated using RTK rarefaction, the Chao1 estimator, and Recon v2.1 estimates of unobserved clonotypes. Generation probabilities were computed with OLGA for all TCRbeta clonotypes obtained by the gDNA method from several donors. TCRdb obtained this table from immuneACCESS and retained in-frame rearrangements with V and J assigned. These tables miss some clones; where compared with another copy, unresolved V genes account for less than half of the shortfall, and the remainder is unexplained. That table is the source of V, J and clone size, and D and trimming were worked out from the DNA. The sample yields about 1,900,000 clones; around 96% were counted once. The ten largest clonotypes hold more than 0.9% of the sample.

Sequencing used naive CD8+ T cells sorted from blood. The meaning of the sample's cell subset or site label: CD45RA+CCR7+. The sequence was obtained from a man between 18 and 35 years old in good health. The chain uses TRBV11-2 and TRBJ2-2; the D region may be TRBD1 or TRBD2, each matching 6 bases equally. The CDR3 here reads CASSFRGAGELFF. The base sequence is TGTGCCAGCAGCTTTAGGGGGGCCGGGGAGCTGTTTTTT.